The T cell receptor beta chain under discussion was sequenced for a study of blood T cell repertoires in COVID-19. CDR3 length equals 19 residues. Per germline, CDR1 GTSNPN and CDR2 SVGIG (reference sequence). V was clipped by 0 bases and J by 6 bases; unmatched bases: 16. Clones were read by immunoSEQ multiplex PCR, and TCRdb kept only the in-frame ones, dropping some. Of just over 250,000 clones in the sample, about 89% are singletons; the top ten hold under 2.5%. This clone was recorded a few times. The specimen sequenced was peripheral blood. The V and J genes are TRBV30 and TRBJ1-5; 11 bases agree with TRBD1. This sequence was found in a woman aged 50 to 60 with acute or convalescent COVID-19. The CDR3 DNA is TGTGCCTGGAGTGTACTGGGGGACAGGGGGAATTGGCGAAGTCAGCCCCAGCATTTT. Translated: CAWSVLGDRGNWRSQPQHF.